These 27 T cell receptor beta chains were all obtained from the same sample, sequenced in a study of monozygotic twins with inflammatory bowel disease. From its re-call of the 5' RACE reads, TCRdb lists each CDR3 protein once, without DNA. The table for this sample gives 150,000 to 200,000 distinct CDR3 sequences. The sequenced material came from blood. The receptor source for this set is a human donor with ulcerative colitis or Crohn's disease, or a healthy co-twin of an affected twin (not recorded which).

The chain is built from TRBV6-2 or TRBV6-3 and TRBJ2-7; absent DNA, TCRdb's TRBD2 call cannot be checked. The CDR3 totals 16 residues. CDR1 and CDR2 (germline): MNHEY, SVGEGT. CDR3: CASTRDSGSSTYEQYF.

The rearrangement joins TRBV7-2 to TRBJ2-3; without DNA, the TCRdb call of TRBD1 cannot be checked. Germline V CDR1 and CDR2: SGHTA, FQGNSA. The CDR3 sequence is 15 residues long. The CDR3 sequence: CASSNWDHPTDTQYF. The variable domain in full, completed from reference TRBV7-2 and TRBJ2-3, reads GAGVSQSPSNKVTEKGKDVELRCDPISGHTALYWYRQSLGQGLEFLIYFQGNSAPDKSGLPSDRFSAERTGGSVSTLTIQRTQQEDSAVYLCASSNWDHPTDTQYFGPGTRLTVL.

The chain joins TRBV9 to TRBJ2-3; TCRdb selects TRBD2, and the lack of DNA leaves this call unchecked. The CDR3 spans 16 residues. Germline V CDR1 and CDR2: SGDLS, YYNGEE. CDR3 region: CASSVVGLGSTDTQYF.

The chain recombines TRBV10-3 with TRBJ1-1. Germline CDR1 is ENHRY and CDR2 is SYGVKD. The length of the CDR3 is 13 residues. CDR3 loop: CASREGPNTEAFF.

CDR3 region: CASTPPGRKDTQYF. The genes are TRBV11-2 and TRBJ2-3; the D call from TCRdb, TRBD1, cannot be confirmed without DNA. Germline V lookup: CDR1 SGHAT, CDR2 FQNNGV. The CDR3 covers 14 residues.

This chain joins TRBV7-2 and TRBJ1-3. Germline V gene data show CDR1 as SGHTA and CDR2 as FQGNSA. This CDR3 contains 16 residues. CDR3 in amino acids: CASSRTGTNSGNTIYF.

The V gene is TRBV7-9, the J gene TRBJ1-6; TCRdb indicates TRBD1, and absent DNA this call remains unverified. The germline V gene encodes CDR1 SEHNR and CDR2 FQNEAQ (reference sequence). There are 12 residues in the CDR3. This CDR3 is CASSGQGAPLHF. Complete variable domain (other parts from reference TRBV7-9 and TRBJ1-6): DTGVSQNPRHKITKRGQNVTFRCDPISEHNRLYWYRQTLGQGPEFLTYFQNEAQLEKSRLLSDRFSAERPKGSFSTLEIQRTEQGDSAMYLCASSGQGAPLHFGNGTRLTVT.

V usage is TRBV27 and J usage is TRBJ2-5; as DNA is missing, the TRBD1 call by TCRdb cannot be tested. Per the germline V gene, CDR1 is MNHEY and CDR2 is SMNVEV (reference sequence). The CDR3 length is 12 residues. CDR3 region: CASSLPGQTQYF.

The chain uses TRBV6-2 or TRBV6-3 and TRBJ2-3; TCRdb's assignment of TRBD2 cannot be checked, as there is no DNA. Germline V CDR1 and CDR2: MNHEY, SVGEGT. The length of the CDR3 is 16 residues. This CDR3 is CASSFPRDSPTDTQYF.

This CDR3 is CASSPQSSSYEQYF. The J gene is TRBJ2-7, the V gene TRBV18. CDR3 length: 14 residues. Per the germline V gene, CDR1 is KGHSH and CDR2 is LQKENI.

The CDR3 sequence is CASKERSTNEKLFF. The chain employs TRBV19 and TRBJ1-4. Germline V lookup: CDR1 LNHDA, CDR2 SQIVND (reference sequence). The CDR3 spans 14 residues. Combining the CDR3 with reference TRBV19 and TRBJ1-4 gives the whole variable domain DGGITQSPKYLFRKEGQNVTLSCEQNLNHDAMYWYRQDPGQGLRLIYYSQIVNDFQKGDIAEGYSVSREKKESFPLTVTSAQKNPTAFYLCASKERSTNEKLFFGSGTQLSVL.

The chain joins TRBV27 to TRBJ2-1; the D call of TRBD2 rests on TCRdb alone, since no DNA is present to check it. This CDR3 is built from 16 residues. In germline, CDR1 is MNHEY, CDR2 SMNVEV (reference sequence). The chain's CDR3 is CASSLSPSGRHNEQFF.

The V and J genes are TRBV5-4 and TRBJ1-4; checking the TCRdb D call of TRBD1 is not possible without DNA. This CDR3 is 16 amino acids long. Germline V CDR1 and CDR2: SGHNT, YYREEE (reference sequence). The CDR3 loop is CASSPGTFATNEKLFF.

The chain links TRBV29-1 to TRBJ2-5; TCRdb's D gene call, TRBD1, goes unchecked for lack of DNA. Germline V gene sequence: CDR1 SQVTM, CDR2 ANQGSEA. This CDR3 is 12 amino acids long. CDR3: CSVSDREETQYF. The full variable domain, completed using reference TRBV29-1 and TRBJ2-5, is SAVISQKPSRDICQRGTSLTIQCQVDSQVTMMFWYRQQPGQSLTLIATANQGSEATYESGFVIDKFPISRPNLTFSTLTVSNMSPEDSSIYLCSVSDREETQYFGPGTRLLVL.

The chain has TRBV15 and TRBJ2-1. Germline V gene sequence: CDR1 LNHNV, CDR2 YYDKDF (reference sequence). This CDR3 has 13 amino acids. The CDR3 loop reads CATSRRLNNEQFF.

The chain employs TRBV5-1 and TRBJ2-5; TCRdb calls TRBD2, which cannot be checked without DNA. Germline V gives CDR1 SGHRS, CDR2 YFSETQ. The CDR3 is 16 residues long. The CDR3 sequence: CASSLDREYLQETQYF.

The gene calls are TRBV6-1 and TRBJ1-6. This CDR3 is 12 amino acids long. The germline CDR1 and CDR2 sequences are MNHNS and SASEGT. CDR3 sequence reads: CASSVGNSPLHF.

V and J are TRBV6-1 and TRBJ2-5. Germline CDR1 reads MNHNS; CDR2 reads SASEGT. The CDR3 is 15 residues long. CDR3 in amino acids: CASSEISRTQETQYF.

The chain joins TRBV6-6 to TRBJ1-2; with no DNA, the TCRdb D assignment of TRBD1 cannot be verified. In germline, CDR1 is MNHNY, CDR2 SVGAGI (reference sequence). This CDR3 spans 14 amino acids. The CDR3 spells CASSPPRTEQRYTF.

This chain connects TRBV6-1 to TRBJ1-1; the TCRdb D gene call, TRBD1, has no DNA to confirm it. The CDR3 covers 14 residues. The germline V gene encodes CDR1 MNHNS and CDR2 SASEGT. CDR3 protein: CASRIGTVKTEAFF.

The chain employs TRBV5-1 and TRBJ2-6; with no DNA, the TCRdb D assignment of TRBD1 cannot be verified. The CDR3 runs to 19 residues. Germline V gene sequence: CDR1 SGHRS, CDR2 YFSETQ. The CDR3 here is CASSLFSQGLTSGANVLTF.

The chain joins TRBV5-1 to TRBJ2-3; TCRdb returns TRBD1, unconfirmable since there is no DNA. Germline CDR1 reads SGHRS; CDR2 reads YFSETQ. CDR3 size: 17 residues. CDR3 region: CASSLEGQGLSTDTQYF. Combining the CDR3 with reference TRBV5-1 and TRBJ2-3 gives the whole variable domain KAGVTQTPRYLIKTRGQQVTLSCSPISGHRSVSWYQQTPGQGLQFLFEYFSETQRNKGNFPGRFSGRQFSNSRSEMNVSTLELGDSALYLCASSLEGQGLSTDTQYFGPGTRLTVL.

This sequence joins TRBV18 and TRBJ1-5; absent DNA, TCRdb's TRBD1 call cannot be checked. CDR1 and CDR2 (germline): KGHSH, LQKENI. This CDR3 contains 12 residues. CDR3 in amino acids: CASSPQGQPQHF. The whole variable domain, remainder taken from reference TRBV18 and TRBJ1-5, is NAGVMQNPRHLVRRRGQEARLRCSPMKGHSHVYWYRQLPEEGLKFMVYLQKENIIDESGMPKERFSAEFPKEGPSILRIQQVVRGDSAAYFCASSPQGQPQHFGDGTRLSIL.

The gene calls are TRBV6-2 or TRBV6-3 and TRBJ2-1; there is no DNA to check the TCRdb D call of TRBD2. The CDR3 is 16 amino acids. Per the germline V gene, CDR1 is MNHEY and CDR2 is SVGEGT. The chain's CDR3 is CASSYSGTRRMVEQFF.

The CDR3 sequence: CASSHTPGVGQYF. This chain connects TRBV4-3 to TRBJ2-7; without DNA, the TCRdb call of TRBD1 cannot be checked. The CDR3 consists of 13 residues. Per the germline V gene, CDR1 is LGHNA and CDR2 is YSLEER.

This chain joins TRBV5-1 and TRBJ1-1. CDR1 SGHRS and CDR2 YFSETQ come from the germline V gene. The CDR3 runs to 15 residues. CDR3 loop: CASSLDEAGNTEAFF.

The rearrangement uses TRBV15 and TRBJ2-6. The germline CDR1 and CDR2 sequences are LNHNV and YYDKDF (reference sequence). The CDR3 is 15 amino acids. The chain's CDR3 is CATSRVVSGANVLTF.